Detailed here is one T cell receptor (beta chain). The antigen is unknown. This entry belongs to a study of shared clonotypes between healthy human individuals. Study results and caveats: Relative to memory subsets, naive subsets generally showed larger estimated richness.

Trimming pared 5 bases from V and 0 bases from J, leaving 9 bases between. Germline CDR1 and CDR2: PRHDT and FYEKMQ (reference sequence). The length of the CDR3 is 14 residues. When replicate PCRs were run on sorted subsets, they used around 0.2 ug DNA, around 33,000 T cell genomes. Only in-frame clones appear in the TCRdb table, and some are missing; sequencing was by immunoSEQ multiplex PCR. The table has about 2 million clones, approximately 95% seen once. Naive CD8 cells were CD45RO-negative, positively selected for CCR7, excluding terminally differentiated effector memory CD45RA+ cells. This clonotype was obtained from a man aged 18 to 30 in good health. This chain connects TRBV13 to TRBJ2-3; D not resolved. Source material: naive CD8+ T cells sorted from blood. This chain's CDR3 is CASSPPGSTDTQYF. In DNA form, the CDR3 reads TGTGCCAGCAGCCCCCCGGGTAGCACAGATACGCAGTATTTT.